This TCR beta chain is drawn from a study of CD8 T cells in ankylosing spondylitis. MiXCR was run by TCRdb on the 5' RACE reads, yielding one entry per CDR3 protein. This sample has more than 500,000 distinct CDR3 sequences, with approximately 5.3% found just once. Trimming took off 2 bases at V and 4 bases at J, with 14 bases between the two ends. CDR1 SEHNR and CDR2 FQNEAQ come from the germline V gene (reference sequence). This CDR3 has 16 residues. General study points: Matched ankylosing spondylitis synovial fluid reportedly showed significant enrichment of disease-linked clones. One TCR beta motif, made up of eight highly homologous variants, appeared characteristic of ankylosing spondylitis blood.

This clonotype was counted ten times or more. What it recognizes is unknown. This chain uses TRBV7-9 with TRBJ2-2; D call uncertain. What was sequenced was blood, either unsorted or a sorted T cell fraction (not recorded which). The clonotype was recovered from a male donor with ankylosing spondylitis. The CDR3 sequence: CASSLNPPSSTGELFF. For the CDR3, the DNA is TGTGCCAGCAGCTTAAATCCGCCTTCCAGCACCGGGGAGCTGTTTTTT.